The 28 T cell receptor beta chains reported below all come from one sample, sequenced in a study of long-term antiretroviral therapy in people with HIV. At survey level, the immunoSEQ assay was run in its v3.0 version. Sequencing was performed with immunoSEQ multiplex PCR; in TCRdb, only in-frame clones are kept and a portion is missing. This table holds tens of thousands of clones, approximately 80% found once. Sequencing was performed on unsorted PBMCs, taken 0.5 years after starting antiretroviral therapy. The receptors derive from a man aged 18 to 30 with HIV.

The chain recombines TRBV4-3 with TRBJ1-5; no firm D call. CDR3 length: 15 residues. Trimming removed 0 bases at V and 1 base at J, with 7 bases between. Germline V CDR1 and CDR2: LGHNA, YSLEER. The CDR3 protein is CASSQDTQSNQPQHF. The DNA of the CDR3 is TGCGCCAGCAGCCAAGACACCCAAAGCAATCAGCCCCAGCATTTT.

The CDR3 region is CASSLVPGTEAFF. For the CDR3, the DNA is TGCGCCAGCAGCTTGGTCCCCGGGACTGAAGCTTTCTTT. V gene TRBV5-1 combines with J gene TRBJ1-1; D is undetermined. The V end lost 0 bases, the J end lost 5 bases, and 8 bases lay between the germline ends. This CDR3 comprises 13 residues. The germline V gene encodes CDR1 SGHRS and CDR2 YFSETQ.

The rearrangement uses TRBV6-5 and TRBJ1-2; no clear D. The V end lost 6 bases, the J end lost 4 bases, and 18 bases lay between the germline ends. The germline gives CDR1 MNHEY, CDR2 SVGAGI. The CDR3 has 15 residues. The CDR3 region is CASSLTTEGGYGYTF. The CDR3, as DNA: TGTGCCAGCAGCCTGACCACGGAGGGAGGCTATGGCTACACCTTC.

The gene calls are TRBV4-1 and TRBJ2-5; D may match TRBD1 or TRBD2 (6 bases each). The CDR3 has 15 amino acids. The V gene lost 0 bases and the J gene lost 4 bases, with 12 bases spanning the gap. Germline values: CDR1 MGHRA, CDR2 YSYEKL. This CDR3 is CASSQDGGRRETQYF. CDR3 sequence (DNA): TGCGCCAGCAGCCAAGACGGGGGCCGACGAGAGACCCAGTACTTC.

In its sample, this clone was seen a few times. This rearrangement joins TRBV5-6 to TRBJ2-1; TRBD2 aligns across 8 bases. With V trimmed by 4 bases and J by 0 bases, 6 bases remained unmatched. CDR3 length: 16 residues. CDR1 and CDR2 from the germline V gene are SGHDT and YYEEEE. As DNA, the CDR3 is TGTGCCAGCAGCCCCTTTGCGGGGGGCTCCTACAATGAGCAGTTCTTC. Translation gives CASSPFAGGSYNEQFF.

The chain links TRBV9 to TRBJ1-5; D gene unclear. The CDR3 is made up of 14 amino acids. The V and J ends lost 0 bases and 0 bases respectively, with 4 bases between them. Germline CDR1 is SGDLS and CDR2 is YYNGEE. CDR3 in amino acids: CASSVDHSNQPQHF. The CDR3 DNA sequence: TGTGCCAGCAGCGTAGATCATAGCAATCAGCCCCAGCATTTT.

This chain joins TRBV5-1 and TRBJ1-4, with 8 bases aligning to TRBD1. The V and J ends lost 4 bases and 6 bases, in that order; junction bases with no gene match: 14. This CDR3 has 17 amino acids. CDR1 and CDR2 from the germline V gene are SGHRS and YFSETQ. Here the CDR3 DNA reads TGCGCCAGCAGCCCGGCAGGACAGGGAGGCGGTTATGAAAAACTGTTTTTT. This gives the protein CASSPAGQGGGYEKLFF.

V usage is TRBV10-3 and J usage is TRBJ2-7; TRBD1 might be the D (6 bases). CDR1 and CDR2 (germline): ENHRY, SYGVKD. With 11 bases removed from V and 3 bases from J, the gap between germline ends came to 14 bases. The CDR3 sequence is 12 residues long. The CDR3 region is CAVRDTHYEQYF. As DNA, the CDR3 is TGTGCCGTCCGGGACACCCACTACGAGCAGTACTTC.

This clone ranks as medium-sized. The chain couples TRBV4-3 to TRBJ2-7; D is possibly TRBD1 or TRBD2 (5 bases each). CDR1 is LGHNA and CDR2 is YSLEER in the germline V gene. The CDR3 extends over 14 amino acids. Trimming took off 4 bases at V and 0 bases at J, with 10 bases between the two ends. CDR3 DNA: TGCGCCAGCAGCCCGGGACCGTCCTCCTACGAGCAGTACTTC. Translating gives CASSPGPSSYEQYF.

The chain recombines TRBV6-4 with TRBJ2-3; the match to TRBD1 covers 9 bases. This CDR3 is built from 15 residues. Germline trimming cut 5 bases from V and 4 bases from J; bases unmatched to any gene: 7. The germline gives CDR1 MRHNA, CDR2 SNTAGT. The CDR3 sequence is CASSNRDRESDTQYF. For the CDR3, the DNA is TGTGCCAGCAGTAACCGGGACAGGGAGTCAGATACGCAGTATTTT.

The chain has TRBV18 and TRBJ2-7; 8 bases match TRBD2. With 0 bases clipped from V and 4 bases from J, the junction kept 5 bases outside the gene matches. CDR3 length: 15 residues. The germline gives CDR1 KGHSH, CDR2 LQKENI. The chain's CDR3 is CASSPPLTSGYEQYF. The CDR3 DNA is TGTGCCAGCTCACCACCCCTAACTAGCGGTTACGAGCAGTACTTC. Supplemented by reference TRBV18 and TRBJ2-7, the full variable domain reads NAGVMQNPRHLVRRRGQEARLRCSPMKGHSHVYWYRQLPEEGLKFMVYLQKENIIDESGMPKERFSAEFPKEGPSILRIQQVVRGDSAAYFCASSPPLTSGYEQYFGPGTRLTVT.

The chain employs TRBV27 and TRBJ2-3; no reliable D call. CDR1 is MNHEY, CDR2 SMNVEV, per germline (reference sequence). Trimming removed 5 bases from V and 2 bases from J, with 20 bases in between. The CDR3 contains 17 residues. CDR3 DNA: TGTGCCAGCAGTACAAACGGAGTGGTCACCCTCACAGATACGCAGTATTTT. Protein: CASSTNGVVTLTDTQYF.

This clone was recorded only once. The chain recombines TRBV10-2 with TRBJ2-5; D is unclear. Germline-derived CDR1 and CDR2 are WSHSY and SAAADI. The CDR3 runs to 13 residues. V dropped 8 bases and J dropped 5 bases, with 15 bases sitting between them. CDR3 sequence (DNA): TGCGCCAGCCTACGCCCTAAAGGGGAGACCCAGTACTTC. Its protein product is CASLRPKGETQYF.

The V gene is TRBV5-8, the J gene TRBJ2-5; the match to TRBD2 covers 7 bases. The CDR3 is 15 amino acids. CDR1 and CDR2 (germline): SGHTS, YDEGEE. Unmatched junction bases numbered 9, after V lost 2 bases and J lost 5 bases. CDR3 sequence reads: CASSFKRGAVETQYF. CDR3 sequence (DNA): TGTGCCAGCAGCTTCAAGCGGGGAGCGGTGGAGACCCAGTACTTC.

The CDR3 is CSARVGREAFF. The CDR3, as DNA: TGCAGTGCTAGAGTAGGGCGTGAAGCTTTCTTT. The rearrangement joins TRBV20-1 to TRBJ1-1, with D hard to call. V was pared by 1 base and J by 7 bases, with 7 bases between. The CDR3 runs to 11 residues. Germline assignment: CDR1 DFQATT and CDR2 SNEGSKA (reference sequence).

The V call is TRBV19, the J call TRBJ2-7; 8 positions match TRBD1. CDR3 length equals 16 residues. CDR1 and CDR2 (germline): LNHDA, SQIVND (reference sequence). V trimming: 6 bases; J trimming: 0 bases; junction bases outside the gene matches: 10. CDR3 sequence: CASRPTTGGYSYEQYF. In DNA form, the CDR3 reads TGTGCCAGTAGACCTACTACAGGGGGATACTCCTACGAGCAGTACTTC.

V usage is TRBV28 and J usage is TRBJ2-7; D perhaps matches TRBD2 (6 bases). Germline V CDR1 and CDR2: MDHEN, SYDVKM. The CDR3 has 16 residues. V was cut by 2 bases and J by 0 bases, with 14 bases left in between. CDR3 sequence: CASSLLSGLSSYEQYF. As DNA, the CDR3 is TGTGCCAGCAGTTTACTTAGCGGTCTAAGCTCCTACGAGCAGTACTTC.

The chain employs TRBV19 and TRBJ2-1; no firm D call. The V gene's germline CDR1 is LNHDA and CDR2 SQIVND (reference sequence). The CDR3 runs to 15 residues. V was cut by 5 bases and J by 0 bases, with 11 bases left in between. The CDR3 sequence is CASSLGVGSYNEQFF. CDR3 sequence (DNA): TGTGCCAGTAGTCTCGGTGTAGGCTCCTACAATGAGCAGTTCTTC.

The chain joins TRBV27 to TRBJ2-7; D is unclear. The germline V gene encodes CDR1 MNHEY and CDR2 SMNVEV (reference sequence). This CDR3 has 12 residues. V lost 6 bases, J lost 7 bases, and 13 bases lay in between. CDR3 coding DNA: TGTGCCAGCAGCTCCAAAACTCGAGAGCAGTACTTC. Translated, it gives CASSSKTREQYF.

The chain links TRBV7-9 to TRBJ1-1, with D tentatively TRBD1 (5 bases). Trimming stripped 2 bases from V and 4 bases from J, with 8 bases between. The CDR3 is 13 amino acids. The germline V gene has CDR1 SEHNR and CDR2 FQNEAQ (reference sequence). The chain's CDR3 is CASSLRGGTEAFF. As DNA, the CDR3 is TGTGCCAGCAGCTTACGGGGGGGCACTGAAGCTTTCTTT.

The J gene is TRBJ1-1, the V gene TRBV7-9; D perhaps matches TRBD1 (5 bases). Germline loops: CDR1 SEHNR, CDR2 FQNEAQ (reference sequence). Trimming took 8 bases from V and 0 from J, leaving 16 bases between them. The CDR3 loop spans 15 amino acids. The CDR3 bases are TGTGCCAGCTTGGCAGGGCGAGGGATGAACACTGAAGCTTTCTTT. It specifies CASLAGRGMNTEAFF.

This chain joins TRBV7-7 and TRBJ2-3; no firm D call. The CDR3 totals 15 residues. Trimming pared 2 bases from V and 2 bases from J, leaving 11 bases between. The germline CDR1 and CDR2 sequences are SSHAT and FNYEAQ (reference sequence). CDR3 coding DNA: TGTGCCAGCAGCTTAATGCCTAGTAACACAGATACGCAGTATTTT. Protein product: CASSLMPSNTDTQYF.

This chain connects TRBV25-1 to TRBJ1-2; D might be TRBD1 (5 bases). V lost 8 bases and J lost 4, with 11 bases in between. Looked up from germline, CDR1 is MGHDK and CDR2 is SYGVNS. The CDR3 runs 12 residues. CDR3 loop: CASAGTAYGYTF. The CDR3, as DNA: TGTGCCAGCGCTGGGACGGCCTATGGCTACACCTTC.

The chain links TRBV5-1 to TRBJ2-2; 7 nucleotides align to TRBD1. Germline loops: CDR1 SGHRS, CDR2 YFSETQ. J lost 5 bases, V lost 4 bases, and 11 bases had no gene match. The CDR3 is 16 amino acids. This CDR3 reads CASSGTAGTRTGELFF. Written as DNA, the CDR3 is TGCGCCAGCAGCGGGACAGCCGGAACCCGGACCGGGGAGCTGTTTTTT.

Here the CDR3 reads CASSLRGRVEKLFF. CDR3 nucleotide sequence: TGTGCCAGCAGTCTAAGGGGTCGGGTTGAAAAACTGTTTTTT. The gene calls are TRBV14 and TRBJ1-4; tentatively, D is TRBD1 (5 bases). In germline, CDR1 is SGHDN, CDR2 FVKESK. This CDR3 comprises 14 residues. V was shortened by 6 bases and J by 7 bases, with 15 bases between the two germline ends. The full variable domain, completed using reference TRBV14 and TRBJ1-4, is EAGVTQFPSHSVIEKGQTVTLRCDPISGHDNLYWYRRVMGKEIKFLLHFVKESKQDESGMPNNRFLAERTGGTYSTLKVQPAELEDSGVYFCASSLRGRVEKLFFGSGTQLSVL.

V and J are TRBV18 and TRBJ2-7, with 8 bases fitting TRBD2. V was clipped by 4 bases and J by 5 bases; unmatched bases: 13. This CDR3 contains 16 residues. Germline V gene lookup returns CDR1 KGHSH and CDR2 LQKENI. The CDR3, as DNA: TGTGCCAGCTCACGGCGGGTCCAGGGACTAGATCACGAGCAGTACTTC. Translation gives CASSRRVQGLDHEQYF. The whole variable domain, filled in from reference TRBV18 and TRBJ2-7, reads NAGVMQNPRHLVRRRGQEARLRCSPMKGHSHVYWYRQLPEEGLKFMVYLQKENIIDESGMPKERFSAEFPKEGPSILRIQQVVRGDSAAYFCASSRRVQGLDHEQYFGPGTRLTVT.

The chain carries TRBV6-5 and TRBJ2-1, with D perhaps TRBD1 (7 bases). Germline values: CDR1 MNHEY, CDR2 SVGAGI. The germline V and J ends were trimmed by 5 bases and 5 bases, with 16 bases remaining between them. This CDR3 comprises 15 residues. DNA of the CDR3: TGTGCCAGCAGTGCCTCAGGGGGGCCAGACAATGAGCAGTTCTTC. Amino acids: CASSASGGPDNEQFF.

V is TRBV4-1 and J is TRBJ1-2; 7 bases fit TRBD1. This CDR3 has 15 amino acids. CDR1 is MGHRA and CDR2 is YSYEKL in the germline V gene. The V segment lost 0 bases and the J segment 8 bases; nucleotides outside the gene matches: 9. This CDR3 reads CASSQERDSPGGYTF. CDR3 sequence (DNA): TGCGCCAGCAGCCAAGAGAGGGACAGCCCAGGGGGCTACACCTTC.